A selection of T cell receptor beta chains follows, all from one sample in a study of cytomegalovirus exposure and HLA in healthy donors. Profiling relied on immunoSEQ multiplex PCR, and the TCRdb table lists in-frame clones only, not all of them. The repertoire consists of approximately 100,000 clones, with more than 75% occurring once and the leading ten covering 6.3%. Sequencing was performed on PBMCs. These TCRs come from a man younger than 30 in good health and CMV-seropositive. Each CDR3 is given with its conserved first and last residue. Each record gives: V gene, D gene, clone size, J gene, CDR3 protein, CDR3 DNA. D genes are given only for firm matches. Clone sizes are given selectively: once, few, many, or a class where the clone is expanded.

v_call: TRBV4-2; d_call: TRBD2; clone_size: NA; j_call: TRBJ2-3; cdr3_aa: CASSQGQLAGHTDTQYF; cdr3_nt: TGTGCCAGCAGCCAAGGACAACTAGCGGGGCACACAGATACGCAGTATTTT
v_call: TRBV5-6; d_call: TRBD2; clone_size: NA; j_call: TRBJ2-5; cdr3_aa: CASSFRSGGETQYF; cdr3_nt: TGTGCCAGCAGCTTCCGGAGCGGGGGAGAGACCCAGTACTTC
v_call: TRBV7-2; d_call: TRBD2; clone_size: NA; j_call: TRBJ2-1; cdr3_aa: CASSLFGTTNEQFF; cdr3_nt: TGTGCCAGCAGCTTATTTGGGACTACCAATGAGCAGTTCTTC
v_call: TRBV19; d_call: TRBD1; clone_size: NA; j_call: TRBJ1-2; cdr3_aa: CASSDDRGVGYGYTF; cdr3_nt: TGTGCCAGTAGTGACGACAGGGGAGTCGGCTATGGCTACACCTTC
v_call: TRBV25-1; d_call: NA; clone_size: once; j_call: TRBJ1-1; cdr3_aa: CASTVSHSNTEAFF; cdr3_nt: TGTGCCAGCACGGTGTCGCATTCGAACACTGAAGCTTTCTTT
v_call: TRBV6-4; d_call: TRBD1; clone_size: few; j_call: TRBJ2-5; cdr3_aa: CASIGQGLETQYF; cdr3_nt: TGTGCCAGCATTGGACAGGGGCTCGAGACCCAGTACTTC
v_call: TRBV5-8; d_call: TRBD2; clone_size: NA; j_call: TRBJ2-1; cdr3_aa: CASSLQRGAPEQFF; cdr3_nt: TGTGCCAGCAGCTTGCAGCGGGGGGCCCCTGAGCAGTTCTTC
v_call: TRBV6-6; d_call: TRBD1; clone_size: NA; j_call: TRBJ1-4; cdr3_aa: CASRLSGTGSEKLFF; cdr3_nt: TGTGCCAGCAGGTTATCCGGGACAGGGAGCGAAAAACTGTTTTTT
v_call: TRBV18; d_call: NA; clone_size: few; j_call: TRBJ1-1; cdr3_aa: CASSPPSGFSEAFF; cdr3_nt: TGTGCCAGCTCACCACCATCGGGGTTCTCTGAAGCTTTCTTT
v_call: TRBV10-2; d_call: TRBD2; clone_size: once; j_call: TRBJ2-5; cdr3_aa: CASSDGGNGETQYF; cdr3_nt: TGCGCCAGCAGCGACGGGGGGAACGGGGAGACCCAGTACTTC
v_call: TRBV27; d_call: TRBD2; clone_size: NA; j_call: TRBJ2-7; cdr3_aa: CASSSAGGLYEQYF; cdr3_nt: TGTGCCAGCAGTTCTGCGGGGGGCCTGTACGAGCAGTACTTC
v_call: TRBV4-2; d_call: TRBD1; clone_size: NA; j_call: TRBJ2-3; cdr3_aa: CASSQDSRGTGTLLTDTQYF; cdr3_nt: TGTGCCAGCAGCCAAGATTCGCGGGGGACAGGGACTCTTCTCACAGATACGCAGTATTTT
v_call: TRBV4-1; d_call: NA; clone_size: NA; j_call: TRBJ2-1; cdr3_aa: CASSQPTGRGRVHFNEQFF; cdr3_nt: TGCGCCAGCAGCCAACCTACTGGTCGGGGTCGGGTACACTTCAATGAGCAGTTCTTC
v_call: TRBV10-3; d_call: NA; clone_size: NA; j_call: TRBJ2-1; cdr3_aa: CAIKGDYSYNEQFF; cdr3_nt: TGTGCCATCAAGGGGGACTATTCCTACAATGAGCAGTTCTTC
v_call: TRBV11-2; d_call: TRBD2; clone_size: NA; j_call: TRBJ2-7; cdr3_aa: CASTWTSEGLEQYF; cdr3_nt: TGTGCCAGCACGTGGACTAGTGAGGGTCTAGAGCAGTACTTC
v_call: TRBV6-6; d_call: NA; clone_size: once; j_call: TRBJ2-1; cdr3_aa: CASTLDRNYNEQFF; cdr3_nt: TGTGCCAGCACCCTTGACAGAAACTACAATGAGCAGTTCTTC
v_call: TRBV4-1; d_call: TRBD1; clone_size: NA; j_call: TRBJ1-1; cdr3_aa: CASSQVFRTGENTEAFF; cdr3_nt: TGCGCCAGCAGCCAAGTTTTCAGGACAGGAGAGAACACTGAAGCTTTCTTT
v_call: TRBV10-3; d_call: TRBD2; clone_size: NA; j_call: TRBJ2-1; cdr3_aa: CAISGEREIGEQFF; cdr3_nt: TGTGCCATCAGTGGGGAGCGGGAGATTGGTGAGCAGTTCTTC
v_call: TRBV9; d_call: TRBD2; clone_size: NA; j_call: TRBJ2-2; cdr3_aa: CASSVQTSPGELFF; cdr3_nt: TGTGCCAGCAGCGTTCAGACTAGCCCCGGGGAGCTGTTTTTT
v_call: TRBV5-6; d_call: TRBD1; clone_size: NA; j_call: TRBJ1-2; cdr3_aa: CASSPKGQWDYGYTF; cdr3_nt: TGTGCCAGCAGCCCTAAGGGACAGTGGGACTATGGCTACACCTTC
v_call: TRBV7-2; d_call: NA; clone_size: NA; j_call: TRBJ2-5; cdr3_aa: CASSRVGGETQYF; cdr3_nt: TGTGCCAGCAGCAGGGTCGGGGGAGAGACCCAGTACTTC
v_call: TRBV11-3; d_call: NA; clone_size: NA; j_call: TRBJ2-5; cdr3_aa: CASSTAVRGVTQYF; cdr3_nt: TGTGCCAGCAGCACGGCCGTCAGGGGAGTGACCCAGTACTTC
v_call: TRBV18; d_call: NA; clone_size: few; j_call: TRBJ1-3; cdr3_aa: CASSPKTGILYF; cdr3_nt: TGTGCCAGCTCACCGAAAACAGGCATCCTCTATTTT
v_call: TRBV5-4; d_call: TRBD2; clone_size: NA; j_call: TRBJ2-1; cdr3_aa: CASSLVPGLAVPDEQFF; cdr3_nt: TGTGCCAGCAGCTTGGTCCCGGGACTAGCGGTACCTGATGAGCAGTTCTTC
v_call: TRBV7-3; d_call: NA; clone_size: NA; j_call: TRBJ2-3; cdr3_aa: CASSPIGGTDTQYF; cdr3_nt: TGTGCCAGCAGCCCGATAGGGGGCACAGATACGCAGTATTTT
v_call: TRBV29-1; d_call: TRBD1; clone_size: NA; j_call: TRBJ2-5; cdr3_aa: CSVEPTGEETQYF; cdr3_nt: TGCAGCGTTGAGCCGACAGGGGAAGAGACCCAGTACTTC
v_call: TRBV7-9; d_call: NA; clone_size: NA; j_call: TRBJ1-2; cdr3_aa: CASSRVTGPYGYTF; cdr3_nt: TGTGCCAGCAGCAGAGTGACAGGACCCTATGGCTACACCTTC
v_call: TRBV25-1; d_call: TRBD1; clone_size: NA; j_call: TRBJ2-5; cdr3_aa: CASSESQGAGETQYF; cdr3_nt: TGTGCCAGCAGTGAATCCCAGGGGGCAGGAGAGACCCAGTACTTC
v_call: TRBV10-3; d_call: NA; clone_size: NA; j_call: TRBJ1-1; cdr3_aa: CAISDPLGLGTEAFF; cdr3_nt: TGTGCCATCAGTGATCCCCTCGGACTGGGGACTGAAGCTTTCTTT
v_call: TRBV6-1; d_call: TRBD2; clone_size: NA; j_call: TRBJ2-3; cdr3_aa: CASSEDWASGWTQYF; cdr3_nt: TGTGCCAGCAGTGAAGATTGGGCTAGCGGGTGGACGCAGTATTTT
v_call: TRBV29-1; d_call: TRBD2; clone_size: NA; j_call: TRBJ2-3; cdr3_aa: CSVEGLAGVPDTQYF; cdr3_nt: TGCAGCGTTGAGGGTCTAGCGGGAGTTCCAGATACGCAGTATTTT
v_call: TRBV7-2; d_call: NA; clone_size: NA; j_call: TRBJ2-6; cdr3_aa: CASSIRRGWANVLTF; cdr3_nt: TGTGCCAGCAGCATCCGACGGGGGTGGGCCAACGTCCTGACTTTC
v_call: TRBV28; d_call: NA; clone_size: few; j_call: TRBJ2-7; cdr3_aa: CATQGLGEQYF; cdr3_nt: TGTGCCACCCAGGGGTTGGGAGAGCAGTACTTC
v_call: TRBV19; d_call: NA; clone_size: NA; j_call: TRBJ2-7; cdr3_aa: CASSMNRDYEQYF; cdr3_nt: TGTGCCAGTAGTATGAACCGGGACTACGAGCAGTACTTC
v_call: TRBV4-3; d_call: TRBD2; clone_size: NA; j_call: TRBJ2-7; cdr3_aa: CASSQGLAYEQYF; cdr3_nt: TGCGCCAGCAGCCAGGGACTAGCCTACGAGCAGTACTTC
v_call: TRBV25-1; d_call: TRBD2; clone_size: NA; j_call: TRBJ2-7; cdr3_aa: CASSELLAGGTYEQYF; cdr3_nt: TGTGCCAGCAGTGAATTACTAGCGGGGGGTACCTACGAGCAGTACTTC
v_call: TRBV7-9; d_call: NA; clone_size: NA; j_call: TRBJ1-1; cdr3_aa: CASSRQSTEAFF; cdr3_nt: TGTGCCAGCAGCAGACAGAGCACTGAAGCTTTCTTT
v_call: TRBV13; d_call: TRBD2; clone_size: NA; j_call: TRBJ2-2; cdr3_aa: CASSFRGGRTTGELFF; cdr3_nt: TGTGCCAGCAGCTTTCGCGGCGGGAGGACCACCGGGGAGCTGTTTTTT
v_call: TRBV23-1; d_call: TRBD1; clone_size: NA; j_call: TRBJ2-1; cdr3_aa: CASSRQGAEQFF; cdr3_nt: TGCGCCAGCAGTCGACAGGGGGCCGAGCAGTTCTTC
v_call: TRBV9; d_call: TRBD1; clone_size: NA; j_call: TRBJ1-2; cdr3_aa: CASSSDRGTHLLYGYTF; cdr3_nt: TGTGCCAGCAGCTCAGACAGGGGGACACATCTTCTCTATGGCTACACCTTC
v_call: TRBV28; d_call: NA; clone_size: NA; j_call: TRBJ2-7; cdr3_aa: CASSFRARMSSYEQYF; cdr3_nt: TGTGCCAGCAGTTTCAGGGCACGGATGAGCTCCTACGAGCAGTACTTC
v_call: TRBV7-2; d_call: NA; clone_size: few; j_call: TRBJ2-1; cdr3_aa: CASSLSTGRSYNEQFF; cdr3_nt: TGTGCCAGCAGCTTATCTACAGGGCGCTCCTACAATGAGCAGTTCTTC
v_call: TRBV13; d_call: TRBD2; clone_size: NA; j_call: TRBJ2-7; cdr3_aa: CASSLSLNSLLAGGYTEQYF; cdr3_nt: TGTGCCAGCAGCTTATCCCTCAACTCACTGTTAGCGGGAGGTTATACCGAGCAGTACTTC
v_call: TRBV18; d_call: NA; clone_size: NA; j_call: TRBJ1-3; cdr3_aa: CASSPRDTGNTIYF; cdr3_nt: TGTGCCAGCTCACCTAGGGACACTGGAAACACCATATATTTT
v_call: TRBV9; d_call: TRBD1; clone_size: NA; j_call: TRBJ2-7; cdr3_aa: CASSLAGTGFYEQYF; cdr3_nt: TGTGCCAGCAGCTTGGCCGGGACAGGTTTCTACGAGCAGTACTTC
v_call: TRBV11-3; d_call: NA; clone_size: NA; j_call: TRBJ2-1; cdr3_aa: CASSFSPGIEQFF; cdr3_nt: TGTGCCAGCAGCTTTTCCCCAGGGATTGAGCAGTTCTTC
v_call: TRBV5-1; d_call: TRBD1; clone_size: few; j_call: TRBJ1-2; cdr3_aa: CASSLAGGLEGYGYTF; cdr3_nt: TGCGCCAGCAGCTTGGCAGGGGGCTTAGAAGGGTATGGCTACACCTTC
v_call: TRBV7-2; d_call: NA; clone_size: few; j_call: TRBJ1-1; cdr3_aa: CASSLGNSNTEAFF; cdr3_nt: TGTGCCAGCAGCTTAGGCAACAGCAACACTGAAGCTTTCTTT
v_call: TRBV7-2; d_call: NA; clone_size: NA; j_call: TRBJ1-4; cdr3_aa: CASSLDRFNEKLFF; cdr3_nt: TGTGCCAGCAGCCTCGACAGGTTTAATGAAAAACTGTTTTTT
v_call: TRBV4-3; d_call: TRBD2; clone_size: NA; j_call: TRBJ2-1; cdr3_aa: CASSQDGSGRAGNEQFF; cdr3_nt: TGCGCCAGCAGCCAAGATGGGAGCGGGAGGGCCGGGAATGAGCAGTTCTTC
v_call: TRBV6-5; d_call: NA; clone_size: NA; j_call: TRBJ1-4; cdr3_aa: CASSYHGQVSEKLFF; cdr3_nt: TGTGCCAGCAGTTATCATGGTCAAGTAAGCGAAAAACTGTTTTTT
v_call: TRBV4-3; d_call: NA; clone_size: NA; j_call: TRBJ2-1; cdr3_aa: CASSQGLVLHNEQFF; cdr3_nt: TGCGCCAGCAGCCAAGGACTAGTTTTGCACAATGAGCAGTTCTTC
v_call: TRBV6-5; d_call: NA; clone_size: NA; j_call: TRBJ2-7; cdr3_aa: CASSYSRVPYEQYF; cdr3_nt: TGTGCCAGCAGTTACTCTCGGGTTCCCTACGAGCAGTACTTC
v_call: TRBV6-7; d_call: NA; clone_size: few; j_call: TRBJ2-7; cdr3_aa: CAGRALETQEQYF; cdr3_nt: TGTGCCGGCAGGGCGTTGGAGACGCAAGAGCAGTACTTC
v_call: TRBV5-6; d_call: NA; clone_size: NA; j_call: TRBJ2-7; cdr3_aa: CASTTGSRLSSYEQYF; cdr3_nt: TGTGCCAGCACCACGGGGTCTCGGTTAAGCTCCTACGAGCAGTACTTC